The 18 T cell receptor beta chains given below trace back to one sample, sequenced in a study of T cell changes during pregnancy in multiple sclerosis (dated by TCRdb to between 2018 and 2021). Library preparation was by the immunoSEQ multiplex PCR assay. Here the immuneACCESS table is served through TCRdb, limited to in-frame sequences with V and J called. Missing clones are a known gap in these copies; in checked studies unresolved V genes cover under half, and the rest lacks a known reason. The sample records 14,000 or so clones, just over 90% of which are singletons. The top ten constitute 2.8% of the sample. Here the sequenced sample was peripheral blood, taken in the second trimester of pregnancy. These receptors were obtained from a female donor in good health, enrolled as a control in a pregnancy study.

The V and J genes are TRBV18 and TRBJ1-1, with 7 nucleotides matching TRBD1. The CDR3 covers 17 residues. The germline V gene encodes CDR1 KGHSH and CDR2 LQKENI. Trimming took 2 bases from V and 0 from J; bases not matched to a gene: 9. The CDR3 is CASSPTPGQLVNTEAFF. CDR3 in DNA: TGTGCCAGCTCACCAACCCCGGGACAGCTAGTGAACACTGAAGCTTTCTTT.

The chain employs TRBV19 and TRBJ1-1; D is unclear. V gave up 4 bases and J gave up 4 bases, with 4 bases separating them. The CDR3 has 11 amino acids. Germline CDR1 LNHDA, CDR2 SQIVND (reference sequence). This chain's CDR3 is CASSTVTEAFF. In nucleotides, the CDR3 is TGTGCCAGTAGTACAGTCACTGAAGCTTTCTTT.

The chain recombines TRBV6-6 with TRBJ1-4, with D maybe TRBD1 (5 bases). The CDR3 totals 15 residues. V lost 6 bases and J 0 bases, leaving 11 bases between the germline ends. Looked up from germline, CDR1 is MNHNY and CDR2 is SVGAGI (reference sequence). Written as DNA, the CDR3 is TGTGCCAGCAGACCAACAGGTGCAACTAATGAAAAACTGTTTTTT. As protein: CASRPTGATNEKLFF.

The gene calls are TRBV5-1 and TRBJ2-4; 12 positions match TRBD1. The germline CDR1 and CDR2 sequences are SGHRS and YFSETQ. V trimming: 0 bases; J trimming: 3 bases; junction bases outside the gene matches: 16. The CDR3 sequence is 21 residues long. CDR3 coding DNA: TGCGCCAGCAGCTTGGGGGGGACAGGGGGCGCGGGTACGATCGGCAAAAACATTCAGTACTTC. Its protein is CASSLGGTGGAGTIGKNIQYF.

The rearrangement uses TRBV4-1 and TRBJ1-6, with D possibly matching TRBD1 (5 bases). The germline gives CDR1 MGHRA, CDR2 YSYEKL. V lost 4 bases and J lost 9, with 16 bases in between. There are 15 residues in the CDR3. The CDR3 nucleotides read TGCGCCAGCAGCCCCGGGGGGGGATTAAGTTCACCCCTCCACTTT. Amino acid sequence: CASSPGGGLSSPLHF.

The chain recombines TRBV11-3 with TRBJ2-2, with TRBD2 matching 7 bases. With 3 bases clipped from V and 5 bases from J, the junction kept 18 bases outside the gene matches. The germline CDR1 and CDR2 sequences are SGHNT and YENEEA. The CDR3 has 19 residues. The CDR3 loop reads CASSFPPGLREGRTGELFF. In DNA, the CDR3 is TGTGCCAGCAGCTTCCCTCCGGGACTTAGGGAGGGCAGGACCGGGGAGCTGTTTTTT.

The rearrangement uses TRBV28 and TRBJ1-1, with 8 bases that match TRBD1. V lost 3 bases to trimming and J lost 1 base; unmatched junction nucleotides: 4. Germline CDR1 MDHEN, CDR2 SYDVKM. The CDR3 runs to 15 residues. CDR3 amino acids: CASSLTGTGNTEAFF. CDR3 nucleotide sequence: TGTGCCAGCAGTTTGACCGGGACAGGGAACACTGAAGCTTTCTTT.

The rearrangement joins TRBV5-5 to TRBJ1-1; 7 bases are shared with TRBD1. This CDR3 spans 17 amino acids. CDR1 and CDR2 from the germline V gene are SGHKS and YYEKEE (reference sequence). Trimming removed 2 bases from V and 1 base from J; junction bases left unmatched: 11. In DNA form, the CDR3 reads TGTGCCAGCAGCTTCCCCTGGAGGGACAGATCGAACACTGAAGCTTTCTTT. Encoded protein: CASSFPWRDRSNTEAFF.

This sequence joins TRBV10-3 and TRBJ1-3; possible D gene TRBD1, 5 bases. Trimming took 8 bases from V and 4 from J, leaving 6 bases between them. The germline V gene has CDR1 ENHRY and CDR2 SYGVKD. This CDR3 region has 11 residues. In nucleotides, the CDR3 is TGTGCCATCCGACAGGGAAACACCATATATTTT. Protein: CAIRQGNTIYF.

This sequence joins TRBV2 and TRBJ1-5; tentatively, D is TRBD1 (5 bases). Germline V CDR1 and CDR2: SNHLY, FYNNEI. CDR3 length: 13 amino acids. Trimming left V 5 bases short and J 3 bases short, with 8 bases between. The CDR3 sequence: CASSLDINQPQHF. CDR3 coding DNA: TGTGCCAGCAGTTTGGACATCAATCAGCCCCAGCATTTT.

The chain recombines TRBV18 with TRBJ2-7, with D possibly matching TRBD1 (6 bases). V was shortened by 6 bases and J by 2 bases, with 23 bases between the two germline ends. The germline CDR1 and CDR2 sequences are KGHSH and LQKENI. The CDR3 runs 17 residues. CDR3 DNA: TGTGCCAGCTCTCACTCACCGGGACACGCGCTCACCTACGAGCAGTACTTC. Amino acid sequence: CASSHSPGHALTYEQYF. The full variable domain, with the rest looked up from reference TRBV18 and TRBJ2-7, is NAGVMQNPRHLVRRRGQEARLRCSPMKGHSHVYWYRQLPEEGLKFMVYLQKENIIDESGMPKERFSAEFPKEGPSILRIQQVVRGDSAAYFCASSHSPGHALTYEQYFGPGTRLTVT.

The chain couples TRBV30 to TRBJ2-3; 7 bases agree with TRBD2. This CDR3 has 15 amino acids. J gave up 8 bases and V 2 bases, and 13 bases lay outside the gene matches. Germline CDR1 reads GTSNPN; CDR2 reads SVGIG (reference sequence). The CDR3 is CAWSTTSPSLGTQYF. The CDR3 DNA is TGTGCCTGGAGTACGACTAGCCCCTCCTTGGGTACGCAGTATTTT.

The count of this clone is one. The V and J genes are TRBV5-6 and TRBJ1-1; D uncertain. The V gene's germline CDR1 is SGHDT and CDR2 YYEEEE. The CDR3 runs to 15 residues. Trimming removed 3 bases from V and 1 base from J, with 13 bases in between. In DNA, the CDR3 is TGTGCCAGCAGCTCTCTAGGCAGCCCGAACACTGAAGCTTTCTTT. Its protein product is CASSSLGSPNTEAFF.

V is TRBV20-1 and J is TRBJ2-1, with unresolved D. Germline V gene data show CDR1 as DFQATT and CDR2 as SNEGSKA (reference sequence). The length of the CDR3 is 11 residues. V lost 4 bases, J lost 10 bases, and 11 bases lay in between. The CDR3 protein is CSANRVVEQFF. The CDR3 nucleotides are TGCAGTGCTAATCGGGTCGTCGAGCAGTTCTTC.

The CDR3 loop reads CASSLMSGYNSPLHF. As DNA, the CDR3 is TGTGCCAGCAGCTTAATGTCGGGGTATAATTCACCCCTCCACTTT. V and J are TRBV7-3 and TRBJ1-6; no reliable D call. The CDR3 spans 15 residues. V was shortened by 1 base and J by 4 bases, with 8 bases between the two germline ends. Germline CDR1 and CDR2: SGHTA and FQGTGA.

CDR3 loop: CASSDAGGSADTQYF. DNA for the CDR3: TGTGCCAGCAGTGACGCAGGGGGCTCTGCAGATACGCAGTATTTT. V and J are TRBV6-4 and TRBJ2-3, with 8 positions matching TRBD1. This CDR3 comprises 15 residues. CDR1 is MRHNA, CDR2 SNTAGT, per germline. The V segment lost 2 bases and the J segment 4 bases; nucleotides outside the gene matches: 5.

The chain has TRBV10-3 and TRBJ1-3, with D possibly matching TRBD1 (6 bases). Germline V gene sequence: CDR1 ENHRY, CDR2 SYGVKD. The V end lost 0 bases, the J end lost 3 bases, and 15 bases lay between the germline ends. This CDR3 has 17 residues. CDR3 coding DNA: TGTGCCATCAGTGAGTCGTTTCAGGGGCTAAGTGGAAACACCATATATTTT. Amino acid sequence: CAISESFQGLSGNTIYF.

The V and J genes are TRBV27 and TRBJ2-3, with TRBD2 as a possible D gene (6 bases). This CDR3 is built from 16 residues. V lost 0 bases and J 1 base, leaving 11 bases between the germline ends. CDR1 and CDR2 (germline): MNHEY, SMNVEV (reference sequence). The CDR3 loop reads CASSLSYGRGTDTQYF. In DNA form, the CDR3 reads TGTGCCAGCAGTTTATCATACGGGAGAGGCACAGATACGCAGTATTTT.